This is a list of T cell receptor beta chains from one sample in a study of long-term antiretroviral therapy in people with HIV. Here immunoSEQ multiplex PCR was the method, and the copy in TCRdb shows in-frame clones only, minus some. The repertoire has 15,000 to 20,000 clones, around 91% of them found once; the top ten carry roughly 9%. The specimen was unsorted PBMCs, collected 4.2 years after starting antiretroviral therapy. These receptors were taken from a man in his forties or fifties with HIV. The CDR3 runs from the conserved cysteine through the conserved F or W. D genes are given only for firm matches. Clone sizes are given selectively: once, few, many, or a class where the clone is expanded.

clone size: .
J gene: TRBJ2-2
D gene: TRBD2
V gene: TRBV9
CDR3 DNA: TGTGCCAGCAGCGCCTATGGGGGGGTTGCGGAGCTGTTTTTT
CDR3 protein: CASSAYGGVAELFF

clone size: .
J gene: TRBJ2-2
D gene: .
V gene: TRBV4-2
CDR3 DNA: TGTGCCAGCAGCCAAGATGTTTGGTCGAACACCGGGGAGCTGTTTTTT
CDR3 protein: CASSQDVWSNTGELFF

clone size: .
J gene: TRBJ1-2
D gene: TRBD1
V gene: TRBV14
CDR3 DNA: TGTGCCAGCAGCCTTTCCGACAGGGGGTCTAACTATGGCTACACCTTC
CDR3 protein: CASSLSDRGSNYGYTF

clone size: .
J gene: TRBJ2-7
D gene: TRBD1
V gene: TRBV27
CDR3 DNA: TGTGCCAGCAGTTTATCTCCCGGGACAGTCTCCTACGAGCAGTACTTC
CDR3 protein: CASSLSPGTVSYEQYF

clone size: .
J gene: TRBJ2-1
D gene: TRBD1
V gene: TRBV29-1
CDR3 DNA: TGCAGCGGCGGACAGGCCTTGTCAAATGAGCAGTTCTTC
CDR3 protein: CSGGQALSNEQFF

clone size: .
J gene: TRBJ2-7
D gene: TRBD2
V gene: TRBV7-6
CDR3 DNA: TGTGCCAGCAGCTTAGAGGGACTAGCGTACGAGCAGTACTTC
CDR3 protein: CASSLEGLAYEQYF

clone size: .
J gene: TRBJ2-1
D gene: .
V gene: TRBV19
CDR3 DNA: TGTGCCAGTAGTAGCGGGGGACACTTGAATGAGCAGTTCTTC
CDR3 protein: CASSSGGHLNEQFF

clone size: .
J gene: TRBJ2-7
D gene: .
V gene: TRBV27
CDR3 DNA: TGTGCCAGCAGTTTATCAGGCCAGGGTTTCTACGAGCAGTACTTC
CDR3 protein: CASSLSGQGFYEQYF

clone size: .
J gene: TRBJ1-5
D gene: .
V gene: TRBV30
CDR3 DNA: TGTGCCTGTGGCGGCCAGCCCCAGCATTTT
CDR3 protein: CACGGQPQHF

clone size: .
J gene: TRBJ1-1
D gene: .
V gene: TRBV14
CDR3 DNA: TGTGCCAGCAGCCAAGAGGGGGGCAGGGACACTGAAGCTTTCTTT
CDR3 protein: CASSQEGGRDTEAFF

clone size: .
J gene: TRBJ2-3
D gene: .
V gene: TRBV5-1
CDR3 DNA: TGCGCCAGCAGCCCCCCCACAGATACGCAGTATTTT
CDR3 protein: CASSPPTDTQYF

clone size: .
J gene: TRBJ2-4
D gene: TRBD1
V gene: TRBV7-9
CDR3 DNA: TGTGCCAGCAGCCCGCTACAGGGGCCGGCCAAAAACATTCAGTACTTC
CDR3 protein: CASSPLQGPAKNIQYF

clone size: .
J gene: TRBJ1-1
D gene: .
V gene: TRBV6-5
CDR3 DNA: TGTGCCAGCAGTTACTCGGGCAGAAACACTGAAGCTTTCTTT
CDR3 protein: CASSYSGRNTEAFF

clone size: once
J gene: TRBJ2-7
D gene: .
V gene: TRBV6-5
CDR3 DNA: TGTGCCAGCAGACCCGGCAGTGGGGGAGAGCAGTACTTC
CDR3 protein: CASRPGSGGEQYF

clone size: few
J gene: TRBJ2-7
D gene: TRBD2
V gene: TRBV6-5
CDR3 DNA: TGTGCCAGCAGTCCCGGGCAAGCGGGGATTTACGAGCAGTACTTC
CDR3 protein: CASSPGQAGIYEQYF

clone size: .
J gene: TRBJ1-3
D gene: .
V gene: TRBV10-1
CDR3 DNA: TGCGCCAGCAGTGATCCAGGAAAAGCAGGGAACACCATATATTTT
CDR3 protein: CASSDPGKAGNTIYF

clone size: .
J gene: TRBJ2-5
D gene: TRBD2
V gene: TRBV6-6
CDR3 DNA: TGTGCCAGCAGTTACTGGGCAGGGAGGGAAGAGACCCAGTACTTC
CDR3 protein: CASSYWAGREETQYF

clone size: .
J gene: TRBJ2-3
D gene: .
V gene: TRBV11-3
CDR3 DNA: TGTGCCAGCAGCTTAGACGGGGCTAGCACAGATACGCAGTATTTT
CDR3 protein: CASSLDGASTDTQYF

clone size: medium-sized
J gene: TRBJ1-1
D gene: .
V gene: TRBV19
CDR3 DNA: TGTGCCAGTAGCCTTCCCGGGATGAACACTGAAGCTTTCTTT
CDR3 protein: CASSLPGMNTEAFF

clone size: .
J gene: TRBJ2-1
D gene: TRBD1
V gene: TRBV2
CDR3 DNA: TGTGCCAGCAGTGCTGTTGTGGGACAGGGTGACTACAATGAGCAGTTCTTC
CDR3 protein: CASSAVVGQGDYNEQFF

clone size: .
J gene: TRBJ2-7
D gene: TRBD1
V gene: TRBV9
CDR3 DNA: TGTGCCAGCAGCGTGACAGGGCAAGACTACGAGCAGTACTTC
CDR3 protein: CASSVTGQDYEQYF

clone size: few
J gene: TRBJ1-2
D gene: .
V gene: TRBV5-4
CDR3 DNA: TGTGCCAGCAGCTTGCTCGGGGGCCAAGGCTACACCTTC
CDR3 protein: CASSLLGGQGYTF

clone size: .
J gene: TRBJ2-3
D gene: TRBD1
V gene: TRBV4-1
CDR3 DNA: TGCGCCAGCAGCCCCGAGGGACAGGGGCTACTCAGGATTGCAGATACGCAGTATTTT
CDR3 protein: CASSPEGQGLLRIADTQYF

clone size: .
J gene: TRBJ2-2
D gene: .
V gene: TRBV5-1
CDR3 DNA: TGCGCCAGCAGCTTGGGACAGCCGGGGACCGGGGAGCTGTTTTTT
CDR3 protein: CASSLGQPGTGELFF

clone size: .
J gene: TRBJ2-3
D gene: .
V gene: TRBV7-3
CDR3 DNA: TGTGCCAGCAGCTCCGGGACTGCGAAAACAGATACGCAGTATTTT
CDR3 protein: CASSSGTAKTDTQYF

clone size: .
J gene: TRBJ1-2
D gene: TRBD1
V gene: TRBV9
CDR3 DNA: TGTGCCAGCAGCGTAGACACAGGGGGCGGCGGCTACACCTTC
CDR3 protein: CASSVDTGGGGYTF

clone size: .
J gene: TRBJ2-7
D gene: TRBD1
V gene: TRBV4-2
CDR3 DNA: TGTGCCAGCAGCCCCTGGACAGGGGAAACCTACGAGCAGTACTTC
CDR3 protein: CASSPWTGETYEQYF

clone size: .
J gene: TRBJ2-7
D gene: .
V gene: TRBV27
CDR3 DNA: TGTGCCAGCAGTGGTGGGGAGACCTACGAGCAGTACTTC
CDR3 protein: CASSGGETYEQYF

clone size: .
J gene: TRBJ2-4
D gene: .
V gene: TRBV7-2
CDR3 DNA: TGTGCCAGCAGCTTGGAGGGCCCCTGGGGGCCGGAGAGCATTCAGTACTTC
CDR3 protein: CASSLEGPWGPESIQYF

clone size: .
J gene: TRBJ2-7
D gene: .
V gene: TRBV10-3
CDR3 DNA: TGTGCCATCAGGAAAGCGGCGAGCTCCTACGAGCAGTACTTC
CDR3 protein: CAIRKAASSYEQYF

clone size: .
J gene: TRBJ1-4
D gene: .
V gene: TRBV30
CDR3 DNA: TGTGCCTGGAGTCCATTCCGGGGTCCTGGGGCTAATGAAAAACTGTTTTTT
CDR3 protein: CAWSPFRGPGANEKLFF

clone size: .
J gene: TRBJ1-1
D gene: .
V gene: TRBV6-1
CDR3 DNA: TGTGCCAGCAGTGAAATAATAAGAGCGCTTTGGGGCACTGAAGCTTTCTTT
CDR3 protein: CASSEIIRALWGTEAFF

clone size: .
J gene: TRBJ1-2
D gene: TRBD1
V gene: TRBV10-3
CDR3 DNA: TGTGCCATCAGCGGGACAGGGGATGGCTACACCTTC
CDR3 protein: CAISGTGDGYTF